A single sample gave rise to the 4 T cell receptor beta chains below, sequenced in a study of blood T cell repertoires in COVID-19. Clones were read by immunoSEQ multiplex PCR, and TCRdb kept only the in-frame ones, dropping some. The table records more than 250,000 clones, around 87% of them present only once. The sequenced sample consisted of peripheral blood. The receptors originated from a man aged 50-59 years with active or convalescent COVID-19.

CDR3 bases: TGTGCCAGCAGCTTAGGCACAGGGGACGATATCGAGCAGTACTTC. Protein product: CASSLGTGDDIEQYF. The chain couples TRBV7-2 to TRBJ2-7, with TRBD1 identical over 7 bases. V lost 1 base to trimming and J lost 6 bases; unmatched junction nucleotides: 9. CDR1 is SGHTA, CDR2 FQGNSA, per germline. The length of the CDR3 is 15 residues.

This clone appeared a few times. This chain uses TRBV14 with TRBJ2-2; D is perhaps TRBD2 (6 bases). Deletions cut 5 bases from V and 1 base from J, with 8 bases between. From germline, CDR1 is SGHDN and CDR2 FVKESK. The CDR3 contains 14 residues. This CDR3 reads CASSGRGNTGELFF. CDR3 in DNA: TGTGCCAGCAGCGGGCGGGGGAACACCGGGGAGCTGTTTTTT.

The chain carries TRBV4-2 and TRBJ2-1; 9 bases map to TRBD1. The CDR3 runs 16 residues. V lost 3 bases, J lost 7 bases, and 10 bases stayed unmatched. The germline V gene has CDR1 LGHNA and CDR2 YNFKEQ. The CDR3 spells CASSHEQGAGRNEQFF. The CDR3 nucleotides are TGTGCCAGCAGCCATGAACAGGGGGCAGGACGGAATGAGCAGTTCTTC.

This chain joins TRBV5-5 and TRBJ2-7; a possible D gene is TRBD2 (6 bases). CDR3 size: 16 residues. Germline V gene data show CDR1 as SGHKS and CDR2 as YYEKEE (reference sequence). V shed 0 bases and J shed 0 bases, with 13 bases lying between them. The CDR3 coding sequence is TGTGCCAGCAGCTTGGCCTGGGGACTTGTCTCCTACGAGCAGTACTTC. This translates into CASSLAWGLVSYEQYF.